A single sample gave rise to the 30 T cell receptor beta chains below, sequenced in a study of graft-versus-host responses after intestinal transplantation. This table comes from immunoSEQ multiplex PCR, and its TCRdb copy is limited to in-frame clones, with some not included. The profile shows approximately 60,000 clones, over 90% of them singletons. These receptors have no known antigen. The sequencing used unstimulated CD8+ T cells sorted from spleen or lymph node cells, collected before transplant. The source is a human donor who was the organ donor for an intestinal transplant.

The V gene is TRBV15, the J gene TRBJ2-3; 10 bases match TRBD1. The CDR3 is 13 residues long. Trimming at V came to 8 bases and at J to 3 bases, leaving 2 bases not matched to a gene. CDR1 is LNHNV and CDR2 is YYDKDF in the germline V gene (reference sequence). The CDR3 DNA reads as TGTGCCACCGGGGACAGGGGAACAGATACGCAGTATTTT. Its translation: CATGDRGTDTQYF.

V and J are TRBV28 and TRBJ2-2, with a weak D call TRBD2 (6 bases). Germline V CDR1 and CDR2: MDHEN, SYDVKM. V was trimmed by 5 bases and J by 6 bases, leaving 19 bases between them. The CDR3 is 16 amino acids. The CDR3 spells CASSPEGLGRAGELFF. The CDR3 DNA follows: TGTGCCAGCAGTCCGGAGGGCCTGGGTCGCGCCGGGGAGCTGTTTTTT.

This clone appeared a few times. This chain uses TRBV4-3 with TRBJ1-5; D unresolved. This CDR3 is built from 14 residues. CDR1 is LGHNA and CDR2 is YSLEER in the germline V gene. Trimming took 0 bases from V and 9 from J, leaving 12 bases between them. DNA for the CDR3: TGCGCCAGCAGCCAAGATTTAACCCAGCGGCCCCAGCATTTT. Amino acid sequence: CASSQDLTQRPQHF.

The chain combines TRBV30 with TRBJ2-3; TRBD1 matches at 8 bases. Germline V gene sequence: CDR1 GTSNPN, CDR2 SVGIG (reference sequence). The CDR3 has 15 residues. Trimming took 5 bases from V and 4 from J; bases not matched to a gene: 11. The CDR3: CAWCLAGGYADTQYF. DNA for the CDR3: TGTGCCTGGTGCTTGGCAGGGGGCTATGCAGATACGCAGTATTTT.

This clone was picked up one time. The CDR3 DNA reads as TGCGCCAGCAGCCAAGTCCTGGGAGGTGGGGAGACCCAGTACTTC. Its protein product is CASSQVLGGGETQYF. The chain is built from TRBV4-1 and TRBJ2-5; weak D call: TRBD2 (6 bases). The germline V gene encodes CDR1 MGHRA and CDR2 YSYEKL. The V end lost 1 base, the J end lost 5 bases, and 14 bases lay between the germline ends. The CDR3 spans 15 residues.

V and J are TRBV11-3 and TRBJ2-1; D not certain. Germline CDR1 and CDR2: SGHNT and YENEEA. Trimming removed 5 bases from V and 9 bases from J, with 23 bases in between. The CDR3 length is 16 residues. DNA of the CDR3: TGTGCCAGCAGCGCTGCCGGGTCCCCGCACGTCGGTGAGCAGTTCTTC. It specifies CASSAAGSPHVGEQFF.

This clone occurred once. Sequence at one end of the junction differs from germline and may be a read error. Other DNA variants within this sample encode the same CDR3. The V gene is TRBV4-3, the J gene TRBJ2-7; 13 nucleotides match TRBD2. The germline V gene has CDR1 LGHNA and CDR2 YSLEER. The CDR3 runs to 17 residues. DNA for the CDR3: TGCGCCAGTAGCCATGACCTGGGACTAGCGGGATACTACGAGCAGTACTTC. The encoded protein is CASSHDLGLAGYYEQYF.

The rearrangement joins TRBV7-3 to TRBJ2-1, with D unresolved. Germline V gene lookup returns CDR1 SGHTA and CDR2 FQGTGA. The V end lost 5 bases, the J end lost 0 bases, and 11 bases lay between the germline ends. This CDR3 has 15 amino acids. As DNA, the CDR3 is TGTGCCAGCAGCCTCACAGATAGCTCCTACAATGAGCAGTTCTTC. Amino acid sequence: CASSLTDSSYNEQFF.

V and J are TRBV27 and TRBJ2-7; D perhaps matches TRBD1 (5 bases). V was pared by 2 bases and J by 2 bases, with 13 bases between. From germline, CDR1 is MNHEY and CDR2 SMNVEV (reference sequence). The CDR3 sequence is 15 residues long. CDR3 protein: CASSLGPGMAYEQYF. Written as DNA, the CDR3 is TGTGCCAGCAGTTTAGGGCCAGGGATGGCCTACGAGCAGTACTTC.

The chain carries TRBV7-9 and TRBJ2-7, with a weak D call TRBD2 (5 bases). Deletions cut 5 bases from V and 0 bases from J, with 8 bases between. The germline V gene has CDR1 SEHNR and CDR2 FQNEAQ (reference sequence). CDR3 length: 13 amino acids. CDR3 DNA sequence: TGTGCCAGCAGCCTGGACTTCTCCTACGAGCAGTACTTC. Translation gives CASSLDFSYEQYF.

The rearrangement uses TRBV27 and TRBJ1-3, with D hard to call. The length of the CDR3 is 12 residues. V lost 2 bases and J lost 4, with 3 bases in between. Germline CDR1 MNHEY, CDR2 SMNVEV (reference sequence). The CDR3 bases are TGTGCCAGCAGTTTACCGGGAAACACCATATATTTT. Protein: CASSLPGNTIYF.

In nucleotides, the CDR3 is TGTGCCAGCAGCCCCTTTTCGCGGGAGGTGCCAGATACGCAGTATTTT. It is translated as CASSPFSREVPDTQYF. The chain links TRBV27 to TRBJ2-3, with 8 bases that match TRBD2. Germline CDR1 and CDR2: MNHEY and SMNVEV (reference sequence). After removal of 6 bases from V and 4 bases from J, the junction contained 12 bases not matched to a gene. The CDR3 totals 16 residues.

The chain couples TRBV6-1 to TRBJ1-1; TRBD1 aligns across 7 bases. This CDR3 is built from 12 residues. Looked up from germline, CDR1 is MNHNS and CDR2 is SASEGT. With 8 bases clipped from V and 5 bases from J, the junction kept 5 bases outside the gene matches. In DNA form, the CDR3 reads TGTGCCAGCGGAACAGGGGTAACTGAAGCTTTCTTT. It codes for CASGTGVTEAFF.

V and J are TRBV5-6 and TRBJ1-6; 7 nucleotides agree with TRBD1. The junction had 11 bases not matched to a gene; V was cut back by 5 bases and J by 6 bases. CDR3 length: 16 amino acids. CDR1 and CDR2 (germline): SGHDT, YYEEEE. The CDR3: CASSRHPGQINSPLHF. CDR3 nucleotides: TGTGCCAGCAGTCGCCACCCGGGACAGATTAATTCACCCCTCCACTTT.

This rearrangement joins TRBV7-9 to TRBJ2-3, with D possibly being TRBD1 (5 bases). There are 15 residues in the CDR3. V was cut by 3 bases and J by 6 bases, with 16 bases left in between. Germline V lookup: CDR1 SEHNR, CDR2 FQNEAQ (reference sequence). CDR3 region: CASSFQGTPQDTQYF. CDR3 nucleotide sequence: TGTGCCAGCAGCTTTCAGGGTACCCCGCAGGATACGCAGTATTTT.

V is TRBV28 and J is TRBJ1-2, with no clear D. V gave up 2 bases and J gave up 4 bases, with 11 bases separating them. The CDR3 is made up of 14 amino acids. Germline V gene data show CDR1 as MDHEN and CDR2 as SYDVKM. The CDR3 region is CASSLVGVPYGYTF. CDR3 DNA: TGTGCCAGCAGTTTAGTGGGCGTTCCCTATGGCTACACCTTC.

This chain connects TRBV27 to TRBJ2-7; D might be TRBD2 (5 bases). The CDR3 consists of 15 residues. V lost 8 bases to trimming and J lost 2 bases, with 19 bases between them. The germline CDR1 and CDR2 sequences are MNHEY and SMNVEV (reference sequence). CDR3 bases: TGTGCCAGCCACCGATCTGGAGCGGCCCCCTACGAGCAGTACTTC. It translates to CASHRSGAAPYEQYF.

V and J are TRBV30 and TRBJ1-2; D gene uncertain. The CDR3 covers 12 residues. V was cut by 1 base and J by 0 bases, with 3 bases left in between. Looked up from germline, CDR1 is GTSNPN and CDR2 is SVGIG (reference sequence). In nucleotides, the CDR3 is TGTGCCTGGAGTGGAGCTAACTATGGCTACACCTTC. Translation gives CAWSGANYGYTF.

The chain links TRBV28 to TRBJ1-2, with D hard to call. Per germline, CDR1 MDHEN and CDR2 SYDVKM. The CDR3 extends over 10 amino acids. The ends were cut back, 4 bases at V and 5 bases at J, with 2 bases in the middle. The CDR3, as DNA: TGTGCCAGCAGTTCATATGGCTACACCTTC. Protein: CASSSYGYTF.

The rearrangement uses TRBV9 and TRBJ2-7, with 7 bases that match TRBD1. Germline CDR1 is SGDLS and CDR2 is YYNGEE. The CDR3 runs to 16 residues. V shed 3 bases and J 7 bases; nucleotides not matched to a gene: 16. In DNA, the CDR3 is TGTGCCAGCAGCGCTAGCTGGGGACAGCCAAGTGGGGAGCAGTACTTC. It translates to CASSASWGQPSGEQYF.

V and J are TRBV6-5 and TRBJ2-1; D gene ambiguous. The CDR3 is 14 residues long. In germline, CDR1 is MNHEY, CDR2 SVGAGI. V lost 7 bases, J lost 6 bases, and 16 bases lay in between. CDR3 sequence: CASTGRNPSNEQFF. CDR3 nucleotide sequence: TGTGCCAGCACTGGGCGAAATCCCTCCAATGAGCAGTTCTTC.

CDR3 DNA sequence: TGTGCCAGCACGGACAGGCCCTTCATCAACGTCCTGACTTTC. Translated: CASTDRPFINVLTF. V gene TRBV11-2 combines with J gene TRBJ2-6, with 7 positions matching TRBD1. Unmatched junction bases numbered 9, after V lost 7 bases and J lost 9 bases. This CDR3 has 14 residues. Per germline, CDR1 SGHAT and CDR2 FQNNGV.

This chain uses TRBV6-1 with TRBJ2-3; possible D gene TRBD1, 5 bases. Germline CDR1 and CDR2: MNHNS and SASEGT. The CDR3 contains 14 residues. The V gene lost 3 bases and the J gene lost 4 bases, with 11 bases spanning the gap. As DNA, the CDR3 is TGTGCCAGCAGTGATCTTCAGGGCCCAGATACGCAGTATTTT. This codes for CASSDLQGPDTQYF.

The V and J genes are TRBV6-4 and TRBJ1-3; a possible D gene is TRBD1 (5 bases). Germline V lookup: CDR1 MRHNA, CDR2 SNTAGT. V was cut by 5 bases and J by 4 bases, with 12 bases left in between. This CDR3 has 14 amino acids. Here the CDR3 reads CASSPGGLGNTIYF. CDR3 DNA: TGTGCCAGCAGTCCTGGGGGGTTGGGAAACACCATATATTTT.

This sequence joins TRBV4-3 and TRBJ1-4; maybe TRBD1 (5 bases). With 1 base removed from V and 4 bases from J, the gap between germline ends came to 22 bases. The CDR3 spans 19 residues. The germline V gene has CDR1 LGHNA and CDR2 YSLEER. The CDR3 coding sequence is TGCGCCAGCAGCCAAGCGGGGGGGGTAGGCAGGTACAATAATGAAAAACTGTTTTTT. This sequence encodes CASSQAGGVGRYNNEKLFF.

V usage is TRBV28 and J usage is TRBJ2-5, with TRBD2 identical over 7 bases. CDR3 size: 14 residues. The V and J ends lost 3 bases and 2 bases, in that order; junction bases with no gene match: 3. CDR1 and CDR2 (germline): MDHEN, SYDVKM. CDR3 residues: CASSLLAEQETQYF. The CDR3 DNA reads TGTGCCAGCAGTTTGCTAGCGGAACAAGAGACCCAGTACTTC.

This clone was seen a single time. The chain employs TRBV9 and TRBJ2-1; 7 bases map to TRBD2. After removal of 3 bases from V and 4 bases from J, the junction contained 7 bases not matched to a gene. CDR3 length: 15 residues. Germline V gene lookup returns CDR1 SGDLS and CDR2 YYNGEE. CDR3 bases: TGTGCCAGCAGCGGCCAGCGGGACTTTTACAATGAGCAGTTCTTC. It specifies CASSGQRDFYNEQFF. Using reference TRBV9 and TRBJ2-1 for the parts outside the CDR3, the full variable domain is DSGVTQTPKHLITATGQRVTLRCSPRSGDLSVYWYQQSLDQGLQFLIQYYNGEERAKGNILERFSAQQFPDLHSELNLSSLELGDSALYFCASSGQRDFYNEQFFGPGTRLTVL.

The chain has TRBV7-9 and TRBJ2-1; D might be TRBD2 (6 bases). The CDR3 loop spans 14 amino acids. CDR1 is SEHNR and CDR2 is FQNEAQ in the germline V gene (reference sequence). With 3 bases removed from V and 7 bases from J, the gap between germline ends came to 13 bases. The CDR3, as DNA: TGTGCCAGCAGCTTCAGGAGGGAACGAAATGAGCAGTTCTTC. It codes for CASSFRRERNEQFF.

This clone was counted between two and nine times. The chain combines TRBV28 with TRBJ1-2; 7 bases fit TRBD1. After removal of 8 bases from V and 8 bases from J, the junction contained 8 bases not matched to a gene. The CDR3 loop spans 12 amino acids. Germline V lookup: CDR1 MDHEN, CDR2 SYDVKM. The CDR3 loop reads CASSWQGEGYTF. CDR3 nucleotides: TGTGCCAGCTCTTGGCAGGGGGAAGGCTACACCTTC.

The V gene is TRBV28, the J gene TRBJ2-7, with D possibly matching TRBD1 (6 bases). The CDR3 totals 14 residues. The germline V and J ends were trimmed by 6 bases and 2 bases, with 14 bases remaining between them. Germline CDR1 is MDHEN and CDR2 is SYDVKM. The CDR3 DNA is TGTGCCAGCAGCTCACAGGGAAGTCCCTACGAGCAGTACTTC. The encoded protein is CASSSQGSPYEQYF.